What follows is one TCR beta chain and its context. Its antigen remains unidentified. The data were produced by immunoSEQ multiplex PCR, yet TCRdb's version contains in-frame clones alone and is incomplete. The profile shows nearly 2 million clones, over 85% of them singletons. The sample is drawn from a study of shared clonotypes between healthy human individuals. Study background: The study drew on a couple of women and three men aged 18 to 49 as donors. Three plates each covered CD4 naive and memory; CD8 naive two, CD8 memory one.

Study-level results: Clonotype sharing among donors, it was expected, would be affected by sequencing depth.

The naive CD8 fraction comprised CD45RO-negative cells positively selected for CCR7 and excluded terminally differentiated effector memory CD45RA+ cells. Trimming left V 6 bases short and J 5 bases short, with 11 bases between. Per germline, CDR1 PRHDT and CDR2 FYEKMQ (reference sequence). CDR3 length: 12 residues. Sequenced material: naive CD8+ T cells sorted from blood. The clonotype comes from a young man in good health. V gene TRBV13 combines with J gene TRBJ2-7; the D is unclear. The CDR3: CASRWAPDEQYF. The CDR3 region has the DNA TGTGCCAGCAGATGGGCCCCGGACGAGCAGTACTTC. Full variable domain (missing parts from reference TRBV13 and TRBJ2-7): AAGVIQSPRHLIKEKRETATLKCYPIPRHDTVYWYQQGPGQDPQFLISFYEKMQSDKGSIPDRFSAQQFSDYHSELNMSSLELGDSALYFCASRWAPDEQYFGPGTRLTVT.